These T cell receptor beta chains were read from a single sample in a study of blood T cell repertoires in COVID-19. TCRdb's copy holds only in-frame clones and misses some; the assay was immunoSEQ multiplex PCR. Of some 130,000 clones detected, about 91% appear once; the ten largest clones hold approximately 10%. Sequencing used peripheral blood. The receptors were gathered from a man aged 50-59 years with acute or convalescent COVID-19. Each CDR3 is given with its conserved first and last residue. D genes are given only for firm matches. Not all rows give a size; the values are once, few, many and, for expanded clones, a class.

V	size	D	J	CDR3	DNA
TRBV18	-	-	TRBJ2-3	CASSRDTSNPSLQYF	TGTGCCAGCTCACGGGATACTAGTAATCCCTCTTTACAGTATTTT
TRBV7-8	-	TRBD1	TRBJ1-6	CASSLPQGAYSPLHF	TGTGCCAGCAGCTTACCCCAGGGGGCTTATTCACCCCTCCACTTT
TRBV11-3	-	-	TRBJ2-2	CASSLASSNTGELFF	TGTGCCAGCAGCTTAGCCTCTAGCAACACCGGGGAGCTGTTTTTT
TRBV18	-	-	TRBJ2-7	CASSLLDSSYEQYF	TGTGCCAGCTCACTCCTTGATAGCTCCTACGAGCAGTACTTC
TRBV7-3	-	-	TRBJ1-1	CASRSTGKLNTEAFF	TGTGCCAGCAGGTCTACAGGAAAATTGAACACTGAAGCTTTCTTT
TRBV5-6	-	TRBD2	TRBJ2-7	CASSFPHGGEYEQYF	TGTGCCAGCAGCTTCCCCCATGGGGGGGAGTACGAGCAGTACTTC
TRBV20-1	-	-	TRBJ2-3	CSAREEDTQYF	TGCAGTGCTAGAGAGGAGGATACGCAGTATTTT
TRBV7-2	-	TRBD1	TRBJ2-7	CASSPNYGTDYEQYF	TGTGCCAGCAGCCCGAATTACGGGACAGATTACGAGCAGTACTTC
TRBV5-1	-	-	TRBJ1-3	CASSLGPGNTIYF	TGCGCCAGCTCGTTGGGCCCGGGGAACACCATATATTTT
TRBV9	-	-	TRBJ1-3	CASSVQGQENTIYF	TGTGCCAGCAGCGTACAGGGGCAGGAAAACACCATATATTTT
TRBV27	-	TRBD2	TRBJ2-3	CASSLASGVAIDTQYF	TGTGCCAGCAGTTTAGCTAGCGGGGTTGCTATAGATACGCAGTATTTT
TRBV29-1	-	TRBD1	TRBJ1-1	CSAPGQRNTEAFF	TGCAGCGCCCCGGGACAGAGGAACACTGAAGCTTTCTTT
TRBV6-5	-	-	TRBJ1-3	CASSTPQMRNTIYF	TGTGCCAGCAGTACCCCCCAGATGAGAAACACCATATATTTT
TRBV7-9	-	TRBD1	TRBJ1-2	CASSLTGDFDGYTF	TGTGCCAGCAGCCTGACAGGGGACTTTGATGGCTACACCTTC
TRBV2	-	TRBD1	TRBJ1-2	CASSQQGNYGYTF	TGTGCCAGCAGTCAACAGGGGAACTATGGCTACACCTTC
TRBV6-5	-	-	TRBJ2-7	CASTSSRIQYF	TGTGCCAGCACCTCGTCCAGGATTCAGTACTTC
TRBV29-1	-	-	TRBJ1-2	CSVTPGHASGYTF	TGCAGCGTTACACCGGGACATGCTAGTGGCTACACCTTC
TRBV19	-	-	TRBJ1-4	CASRVSDSPVWVEEKLFF	TGTGCCAGCCGAGTGTCCGACAGCCCTGTGTGGGTCGAAGAAAAACTGTTTTTT
TRBV28	-	-	TRBJ1-1	CASRVAPGATEAFF	TGTGCCAGCAGGGTGGCCCCGGGAGCCACTGAAGCTTTCTTT
TRBV11-3	-	-	TRBJ1-2	CASSLVERFYGYTF	TGTGCCAGCAGCTTAGTAGAGCGGTTCTATGGCTACACCTTC
TRBV28	once	TRBD2	TRBJ2-7	CASSQGLAGGFGEQYF	TGTGCCAGCAGCCAGGGACTAGCGGGAGGGTTCGGCGAGCAGTACTTC
TRBV5-5	few	-	TRBJ1-3	CASTLLQGFGNTIYF	TGTGCCAGCACTCTACTGCAGGGTTTTGGAAACACCATATATTTT
TRBV25-1	-	TRBD1	TRBJ1-1	CASSDPRTGDTEAFF	TGTGCCAGCAGTGACCCCCGGACAGGGGACACTGAAGCTTTCTTT
TRBV27	-	TRBD2	TRBJ2-1	CASSFPSSSSGRKYNEQFF	TGTGCCAGCAGTTTCCCCTCCTCCTCTAGCGGGAGAAAGTACAATGAGCAGTTCTTC
TRBV28	-	TRBD1	TRBJ1-1	CASSRTGTGGITEAFF	TGTGCCAGCAGTCGAACCGGGACAGGGGGGATCACTGAAGCTTTCTTT
TRBV28	-	-	TRBJ1-6	CASSPGGANNSPLHF	TGTGCCAGCAGCCCTGGGGGCGCTAATAATTCACCCCTCCACTTT
TRBV19	-	-	TRBJ1-6	CASSTPRFTSNSPLHF	TGTGCCAGTAGTACCCCACGGTTTACCTCTAATTCACCCCTCCACTTT
TRBV6-1	-	TRBD1	TRBJ1-1	CASSEPSAGGGAGGTEAFF	TGTGCCAGCAGTGAACCCTCGGCAGGGGGCGGAGCAGGAGGCACTGAAGCTTTCTTT
TRBV6-2/TRBV6-3	-	TRBD2	TRBJ2-1	CASSYRRAGGLEQFF	TGTGCCAGCAGTTACAGGCGAGCGGGAGGCCTTGAGCAGTTCTTC
TRBV19	-	TRBD2	TRBJ2-1	CASKPSGAFSAYNEQFF	TGTGCCAGCAAACCTAGCGGGGCCTTTTCGGCCTACAATGAGCAGTTCTTC
TRBV28	-	TRBD1	TRBJ1-3	CASTGTGGSGNTIYF	TGTGCCAGCACCGGGACAGGGGGCTCTGGAAACACCATATATTTT
TRBV29-1	-	-	TRBJ1-4	CSVASPGGVEKLFF	TGCAGCGTTGCTTCGCCCGGAGGTGTTGAAAAACTGTTTTTT
TRBV5-1	-	-	TRBJ1-2	CASSLGPTPMGYTF	TGCGCCAGCAGTCTGGGGCCAACTCCGATGGGCTACACCTTC
TRBV27	-	-	TRBJ1-2	CASSPTGRYGYTF	TGTGCCAGCAGTCCGACAGGACGCTATGGCTACACCTTC
TRBV28	-	TRBD1	TRBJ2-7	CASRTLGQGSGEQYF	TGTGCCAGCAGAACTCTCGGACAGGGGAGCGGGGAGCAGTACTTC
TRBV9	-	-	TRBJ2-1	CASSVEGTGNNEQFF	TGTGCCAGCAGCGTAGAAGGTACAGGAAACAATGAGCAGTTCTTC
TRBV4-1	-	-	TRBJ1-1	CASSLGGQGNTEAFF	TGCGCCAGCAGCCTAGGAGGGCAGGGGAACACTGAAGCTTTCTTT
TRBV24-1	-	-	TRBJ2-1	CATRQPYLYNEQFF	TGTGCCACCCGACAGCCCTACCTATACAATGAGCAGTTCTTC
TRBV5-1	-	-	TRBJ2-1	CASSLASTTYNEQFF	TGCGCCAGCAGCTTGGCCTCGACAACCTACAATGAGCAGTTCTTC
TRBV24-1	-	TRBD2	TRBJ2-2	CATSDLAGTSGSHTGELFF	TGTGCCACCAGTGATTTGGCCGGAACTAGCGGGAGCCACACCGGGGAGCTGTTTTTT
TRBV5-6	-	-	TRBJ2-3	CASSFSGSADTQYF	TGTGCCAGCAGCTTTTCCGGGAGTGCAGATACGCAGTATTTT
TRBV10-3	-	-	TRBJ1-2	CAISGQGLNYGYTF	TGTGCCATCAGTGGCCAGGGGTTGAACTATGGCTACACCTTC